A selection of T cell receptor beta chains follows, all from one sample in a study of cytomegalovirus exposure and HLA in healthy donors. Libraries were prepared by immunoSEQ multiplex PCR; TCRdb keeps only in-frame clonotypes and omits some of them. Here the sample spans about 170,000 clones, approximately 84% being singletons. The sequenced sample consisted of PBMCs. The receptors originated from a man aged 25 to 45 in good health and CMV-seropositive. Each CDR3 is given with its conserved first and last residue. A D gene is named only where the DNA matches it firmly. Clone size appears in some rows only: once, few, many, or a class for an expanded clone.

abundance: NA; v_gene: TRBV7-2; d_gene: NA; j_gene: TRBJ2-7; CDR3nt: TGTGCCAGCAGCTTAGAAGTCGGGGAGCAGTACTTC; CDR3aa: CASSLEVGEQYF
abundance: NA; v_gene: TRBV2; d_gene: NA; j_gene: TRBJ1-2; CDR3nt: TGTGCCAGCAGTCCTTCGCCTCCCACAGGCTATGGCTACACCTTC; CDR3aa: CASSPSPPTGYGYTF
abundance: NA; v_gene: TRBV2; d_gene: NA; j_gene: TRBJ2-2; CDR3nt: TGTGCCAGCAGTGAACGACAGGGAGGCACCGGGGAGCTGTTTTTT; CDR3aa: CASSERQGGTGELFF
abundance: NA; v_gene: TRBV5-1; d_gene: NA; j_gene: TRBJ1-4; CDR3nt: TGCGCCAGCAGCTCGGAGGCGACTAATGAAAAACTGTTTTTT; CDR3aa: CASSSEATNEKLFF
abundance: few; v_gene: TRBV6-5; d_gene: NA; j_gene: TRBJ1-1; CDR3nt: TGTGCCAGCAGTCCTCCCGGGGGGCCCGGTGAAGCTTTCTTT; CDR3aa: CASSPPGGPGEAFF
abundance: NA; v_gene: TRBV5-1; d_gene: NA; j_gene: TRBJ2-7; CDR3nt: TGCGCCAGCAGCCTCCCTACCCAACAGGGCGAGGCCGAGCAGTACTTC; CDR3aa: CASSLPTQQGEAEQYF
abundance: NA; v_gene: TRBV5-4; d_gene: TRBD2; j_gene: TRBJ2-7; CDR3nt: TGTGCCAGCAGCACCACTAGCGGGAACGCTCTATACTACGAGCAGTACTTC; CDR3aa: CASSTTSGNALYYEQYF
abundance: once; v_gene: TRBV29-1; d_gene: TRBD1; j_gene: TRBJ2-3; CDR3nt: TGCAGCGTGGCCCCTTCGGACAGGATCACAGATACGCAGTATTTT; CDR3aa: CSVAPSDRITDTQYF
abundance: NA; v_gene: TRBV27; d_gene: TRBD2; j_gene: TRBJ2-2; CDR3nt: TGTGCCAGCAGTTTATTGGGACTAGCGGGAAGGTCCGGGGAGCTGTTTTTT; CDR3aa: CASSLLGLAGRSGELFF
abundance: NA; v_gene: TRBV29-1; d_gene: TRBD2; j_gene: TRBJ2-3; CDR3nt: TGCAGCGTGGGGACTAGCGGGAGGGAGGGCACAGATACGCAGTATTTT; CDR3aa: CSVGTSGREGTDTQYF
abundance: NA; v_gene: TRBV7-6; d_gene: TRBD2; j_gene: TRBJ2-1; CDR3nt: TGTGCCAGCAGCTTAGGACTAGCGGGAGACAATGAGCAGTTCTTC; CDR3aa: CASSLGLAGDNEQFF
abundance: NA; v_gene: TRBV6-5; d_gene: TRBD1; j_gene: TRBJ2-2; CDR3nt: TGTGCCAGCAGGGTGGACAGGAACACAGGGGAGCTGTTTTTT; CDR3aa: CASRVDRNTGELFF
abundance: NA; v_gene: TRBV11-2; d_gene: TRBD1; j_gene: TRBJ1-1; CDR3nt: TGTGCCAGCTGTCCTACCCGGGACAGGAAAAACACTGAAGCTTTCTTT; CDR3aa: CASCPTRDRKNTEAFF
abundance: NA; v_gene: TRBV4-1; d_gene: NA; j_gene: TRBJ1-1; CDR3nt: TGCGCCAGCAGCCGAAGCGACGGAGCCGAAGCTTTCTTT; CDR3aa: CASSRSDGAEAFF
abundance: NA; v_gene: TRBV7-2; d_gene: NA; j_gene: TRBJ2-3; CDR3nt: TGTGCCAGCAGCCCCAGAGGTGACCTCCGCGCAGATACGCAGTATTTT; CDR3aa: CASSPRGDLRADTQYF
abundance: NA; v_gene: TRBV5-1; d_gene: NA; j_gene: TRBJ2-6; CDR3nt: TGCGCCAGCAGCTTCTACCTGGCCAACGTCCTGACTTTC; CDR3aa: CASSFYLANVLTF
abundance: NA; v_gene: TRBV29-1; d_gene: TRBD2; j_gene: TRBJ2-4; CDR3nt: TGCAGCGTTCAGTCGGGGGGGGGAAACATTCAGTACTTC; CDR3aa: CSVQSGGGNIQYF
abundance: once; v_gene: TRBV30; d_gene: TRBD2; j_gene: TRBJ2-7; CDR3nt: TGTGCCTGGAGTTTCCTCCACCACTCGGGAGGTTACTCCTACGAGCAGTACTTC; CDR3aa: CAWSFLHHSGGYSYEQYF
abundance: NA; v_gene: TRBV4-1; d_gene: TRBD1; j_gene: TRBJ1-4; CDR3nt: TGCGCCAGCAGCCATTCGACAGGGCTTCATGAAAAACTGTTTTTT; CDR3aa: CASSHSTGLHEKLFF
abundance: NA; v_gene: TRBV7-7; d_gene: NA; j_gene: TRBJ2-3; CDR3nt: TGTGCTAGCAGCCTATCCCTACACGGGAGCACAGATACGCAGTATTTT; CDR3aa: CASSLSLHGSTDTQYF
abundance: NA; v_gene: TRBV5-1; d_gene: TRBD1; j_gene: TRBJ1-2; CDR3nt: TGCGCCAGCAGCGGGACAGACTATGGCTACACCTTC; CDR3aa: CASSGTDYGYTF
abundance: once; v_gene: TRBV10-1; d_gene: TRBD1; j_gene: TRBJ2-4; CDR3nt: TGCGCCAGCAGTGTAGAGGGGACAGAGTACTTC; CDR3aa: CASSVEGTEYF
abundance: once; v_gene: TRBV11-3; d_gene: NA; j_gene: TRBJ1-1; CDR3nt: TGTGCCAGCAGCTTCTCGACACTCATGAACACTGAAGCTTTCTTT; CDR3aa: CASSFSTLMNTEAFF
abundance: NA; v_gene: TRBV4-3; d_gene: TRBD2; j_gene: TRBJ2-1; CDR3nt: TGCGCCAGCAGCCAAGATCGGGCGGGGGGCAATGAGCAGTTCTTC; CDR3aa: CASSQDRAGGNEQFF
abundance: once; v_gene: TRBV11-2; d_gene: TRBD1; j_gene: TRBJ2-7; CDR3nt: TGTGCCAGCAGCCAACCTGGGACAGGGTTACACGAGCAGTACTTC; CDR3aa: CASSQPGTGLHEQYF
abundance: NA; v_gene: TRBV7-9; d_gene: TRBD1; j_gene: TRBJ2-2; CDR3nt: TGTGCCAGCAGCTTAACAGGGGGCGCGAGAACCGGGGAGCTGTTTTTT; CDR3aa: CASSLTGGARTGELFF
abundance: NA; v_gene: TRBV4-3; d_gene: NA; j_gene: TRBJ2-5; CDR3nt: TGCGCCAGCAGCCAAGAAGCGGCGGGATGGGGGGAGACCCAGTACTTC; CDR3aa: CASSQEAAGWGETQYF
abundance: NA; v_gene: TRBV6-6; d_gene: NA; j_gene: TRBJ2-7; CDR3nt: TGTGCCAGCAGTAAAGGGGAGGACTTCTACGAGCAGTACTTC; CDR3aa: CASSKGEDFYEQYF
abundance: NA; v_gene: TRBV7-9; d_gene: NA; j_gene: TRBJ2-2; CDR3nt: TGTGCCAGCAGCCCCCGGGGTCAGAACACCGGGGAGCTGTTTTTT; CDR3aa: CASSPRGQNTGELFF
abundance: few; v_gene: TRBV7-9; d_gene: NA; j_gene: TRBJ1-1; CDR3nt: TGTGCCAGCAGCTTAGTGGGAGAGCTGAACACTGAAGCTTTCTTT; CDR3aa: CASSLVGELNTEAFF
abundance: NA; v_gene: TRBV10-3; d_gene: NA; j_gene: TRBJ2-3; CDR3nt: TGTGCCATCAGTCCACCCATCGACAGCTCCAGGACAGATACGCAGTATTTT; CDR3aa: CAISPPIDSSRTDTQYF
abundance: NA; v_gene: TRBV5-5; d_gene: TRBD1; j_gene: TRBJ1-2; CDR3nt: TGTGCCAGCAGCTTGGTCTCCGGGACAGCCTATGGCTACACCTTC; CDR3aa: CASSLVSGTAYGYTF
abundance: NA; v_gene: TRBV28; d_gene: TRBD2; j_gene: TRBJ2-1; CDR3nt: TGTGCCAGCAGTTTTGGGGGTTGGGTATTCCGGGAGGGGAAGGGTAGGGTCCTCAATGAGCAGTTCTTC; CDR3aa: CASSFGGWVFREGKGRVLNEQFF
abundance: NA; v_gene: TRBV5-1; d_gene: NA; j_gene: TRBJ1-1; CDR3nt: TGCGCCAGCAGCCCCCACTGGGGAGGGATAGCTGAAGCTTTCTTT; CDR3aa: CASSPHWGGIAEAFF
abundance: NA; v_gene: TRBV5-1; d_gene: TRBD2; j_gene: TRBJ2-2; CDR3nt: TGCGCCAGCAGCTCGGGACTAGCGGGAATGGGCACCGGGGAGCTGTTTTTT; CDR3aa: CASSSGLAGMGTGELFF
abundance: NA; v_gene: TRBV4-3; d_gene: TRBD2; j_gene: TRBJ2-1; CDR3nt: TGCGCCAGCAGCCAAGATGTTGGTAGCGGGAGGGCCAGTGAGCAGTTCTTC; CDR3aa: CASSQDVGSGRASEQFF
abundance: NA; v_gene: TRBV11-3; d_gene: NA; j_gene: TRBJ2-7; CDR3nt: TGTGCCAGCAGCTTACGCCGACAGTCTACCTACGAGCAGTACTTC; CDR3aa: CASSLRRQSTYEQYF
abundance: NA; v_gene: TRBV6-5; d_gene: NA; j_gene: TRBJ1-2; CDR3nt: TGTGCCAGCAGTTACATCCCGGGGCAGGGGAACTATGGCTACACCTTC; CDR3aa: CASSYIPGQGNYGYTF
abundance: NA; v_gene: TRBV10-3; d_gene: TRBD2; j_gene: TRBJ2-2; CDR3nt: TGTGCCATCTCGGAGCGGGAGAGGGTTCCCGGGGAGCTGTTTTTT; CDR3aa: CAISERERVPGELFF
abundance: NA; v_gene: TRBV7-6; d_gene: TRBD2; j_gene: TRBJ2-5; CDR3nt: TGTGCCAGCAGCTTAGGAGGACTAGCGGGAGCAGAGACCCAGTACTTC; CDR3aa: CASSLGGLAGAETQYF